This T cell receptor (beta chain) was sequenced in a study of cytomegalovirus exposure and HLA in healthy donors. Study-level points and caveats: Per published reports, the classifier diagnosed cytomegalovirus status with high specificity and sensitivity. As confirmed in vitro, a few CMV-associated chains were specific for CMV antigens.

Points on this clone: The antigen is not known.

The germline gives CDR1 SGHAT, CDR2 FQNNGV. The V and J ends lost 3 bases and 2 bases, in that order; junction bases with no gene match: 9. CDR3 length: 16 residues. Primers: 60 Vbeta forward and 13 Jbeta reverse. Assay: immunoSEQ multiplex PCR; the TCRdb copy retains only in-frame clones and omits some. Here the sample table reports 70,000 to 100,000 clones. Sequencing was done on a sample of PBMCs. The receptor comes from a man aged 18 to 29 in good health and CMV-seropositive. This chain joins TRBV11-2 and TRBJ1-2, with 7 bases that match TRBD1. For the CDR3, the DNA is TGTGCCAGCAGCTTGAGACCTCCGGGACAGAACTATGGCTACACCTTC. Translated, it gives CASSLRPPGQNYGYTF.